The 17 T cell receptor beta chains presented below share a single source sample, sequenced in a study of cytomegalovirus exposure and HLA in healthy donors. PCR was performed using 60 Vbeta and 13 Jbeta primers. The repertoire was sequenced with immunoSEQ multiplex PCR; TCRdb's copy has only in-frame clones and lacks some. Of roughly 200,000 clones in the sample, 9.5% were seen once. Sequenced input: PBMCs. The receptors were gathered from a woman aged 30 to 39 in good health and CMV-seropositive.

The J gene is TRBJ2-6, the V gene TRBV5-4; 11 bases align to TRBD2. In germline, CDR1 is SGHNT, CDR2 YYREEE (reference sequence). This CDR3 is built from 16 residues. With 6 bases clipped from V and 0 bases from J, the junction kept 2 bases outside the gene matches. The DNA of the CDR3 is TGTGCCAGCAAACTAGCGGGAGTCTCTGGGGCCAACGTCCTGACTTTC. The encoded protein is CASKLAGVSGANVLTF.

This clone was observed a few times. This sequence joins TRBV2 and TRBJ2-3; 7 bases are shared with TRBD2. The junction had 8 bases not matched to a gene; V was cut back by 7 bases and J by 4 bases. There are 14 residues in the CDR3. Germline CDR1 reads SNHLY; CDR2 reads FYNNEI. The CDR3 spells CASKTSNGPDTQYF. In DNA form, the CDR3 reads TGTGCCAGCAAGACTAGCAACGGGCCAGATACGCAGTATTTT.

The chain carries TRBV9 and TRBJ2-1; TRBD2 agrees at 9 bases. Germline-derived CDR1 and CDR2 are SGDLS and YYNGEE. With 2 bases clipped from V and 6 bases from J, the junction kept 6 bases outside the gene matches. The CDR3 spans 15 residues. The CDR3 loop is CASSVTSGLVNEQFF. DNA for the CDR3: TGTGCCAGCAGCGTTACTAGCGGGCTTGTCAATGAGCAGTTCTTC.

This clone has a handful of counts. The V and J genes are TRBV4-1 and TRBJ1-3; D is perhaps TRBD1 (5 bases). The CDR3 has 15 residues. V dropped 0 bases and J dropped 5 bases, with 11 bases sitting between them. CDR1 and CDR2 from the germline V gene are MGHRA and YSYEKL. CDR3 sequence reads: CASSQDQGWRNTIYF. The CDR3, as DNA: TGCGCCAGCAGCCAAGATCAGGGCTGGAGAAACACCATATATTTT.

In nucleotides, the CDR3 is TGTGCCAGCAATGAGGGCGATCAGCCCCAGCATTTT. This sequence encodes CASNEGDQPQHF. The chain uses TRBV6-6 and TRBJ1-5; D remains unclear. The CDR3 runs 12 residues. The germline gives CDR1 MNHNY, CDR2 SVGAGI (reference sequence). V lost 7 bases and J lost 5, with 9 bases in between.

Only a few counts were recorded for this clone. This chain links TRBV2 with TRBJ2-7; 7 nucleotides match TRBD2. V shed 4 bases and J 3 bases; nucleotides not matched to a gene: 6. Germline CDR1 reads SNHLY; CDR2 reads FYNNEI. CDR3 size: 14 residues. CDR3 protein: CASSVSREGYEQYF. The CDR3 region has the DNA TGTGCCAGCAGTGTATCGAGGGAGGGCTACGAGCAGTACTTC.

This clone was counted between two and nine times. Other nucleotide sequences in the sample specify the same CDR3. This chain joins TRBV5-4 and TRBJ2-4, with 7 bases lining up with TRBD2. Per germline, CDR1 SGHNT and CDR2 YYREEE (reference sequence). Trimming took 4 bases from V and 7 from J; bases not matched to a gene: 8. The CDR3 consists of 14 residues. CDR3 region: CASSTREIGNIQYF. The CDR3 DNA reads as TGTGCCAGCAGCACGCGGGAGATTGGGAACATTCAGTACTTC.

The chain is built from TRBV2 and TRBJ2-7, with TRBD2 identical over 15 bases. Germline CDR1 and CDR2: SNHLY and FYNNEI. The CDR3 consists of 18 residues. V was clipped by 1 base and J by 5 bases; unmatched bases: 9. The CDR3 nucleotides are TGTGCCAGCAGTGAAGGTAGGACTAGCGGGAGGGCCTCGAACGAGCAGTACTTC. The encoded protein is CASSEGRTSGRASNEQYF.

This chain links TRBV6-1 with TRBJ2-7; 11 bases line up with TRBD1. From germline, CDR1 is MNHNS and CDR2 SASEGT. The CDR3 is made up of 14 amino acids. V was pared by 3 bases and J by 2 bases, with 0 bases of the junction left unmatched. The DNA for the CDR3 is TGTGCCAGCAGTGAGGACAGGGGGCCCTACGAGCAGTACTTC. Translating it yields CASSEDRGPYEQYF.

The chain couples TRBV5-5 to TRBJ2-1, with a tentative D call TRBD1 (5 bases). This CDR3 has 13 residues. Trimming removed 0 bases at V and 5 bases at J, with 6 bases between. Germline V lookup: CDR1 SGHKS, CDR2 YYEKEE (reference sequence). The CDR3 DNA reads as TGTGCCAGCAGCTTGGCAGGGAACAATGAGCAGTTCTTC. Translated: CASSLAGNNEQFF.

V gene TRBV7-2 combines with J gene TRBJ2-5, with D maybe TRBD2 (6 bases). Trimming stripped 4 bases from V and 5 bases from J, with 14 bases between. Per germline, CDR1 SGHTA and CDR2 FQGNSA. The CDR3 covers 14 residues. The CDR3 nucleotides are TGTGCCAGCAGCTCGCCCGGGGGAAGCGAGACCCAGTACTTC. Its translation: CASSSPGGSETQYF.

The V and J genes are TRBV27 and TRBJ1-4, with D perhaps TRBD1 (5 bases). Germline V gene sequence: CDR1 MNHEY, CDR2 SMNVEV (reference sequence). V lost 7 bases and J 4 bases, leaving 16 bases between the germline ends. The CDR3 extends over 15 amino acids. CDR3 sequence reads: CASTERGDFNEKLFF. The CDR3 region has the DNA TGTGCCAGCACCGAACGAGGGGACTTTAATGAAAAACTGTTTTTT.

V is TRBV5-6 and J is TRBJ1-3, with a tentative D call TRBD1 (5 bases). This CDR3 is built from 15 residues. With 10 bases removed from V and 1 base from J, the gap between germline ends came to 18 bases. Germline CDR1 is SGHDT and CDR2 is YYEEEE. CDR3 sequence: CALPRRGRSGNTIYF. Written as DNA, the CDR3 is TGTGCCTTACCCCGGCGGGGGAGATCTGGAAACACCATATATTTT.

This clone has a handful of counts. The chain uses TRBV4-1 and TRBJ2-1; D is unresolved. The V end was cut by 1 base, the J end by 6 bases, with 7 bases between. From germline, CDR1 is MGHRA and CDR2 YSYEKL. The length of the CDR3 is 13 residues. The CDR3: CASSQGEFNEQFF. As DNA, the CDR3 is TGCGCCAGCAGCCAAGGCGAGTTCAATGAGCAGTTCTTC.

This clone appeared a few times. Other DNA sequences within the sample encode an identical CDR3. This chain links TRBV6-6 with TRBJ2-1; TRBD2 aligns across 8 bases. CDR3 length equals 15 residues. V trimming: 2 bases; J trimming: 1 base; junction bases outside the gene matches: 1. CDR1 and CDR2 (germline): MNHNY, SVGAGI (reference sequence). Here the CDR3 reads CASSYGTSSYNEQFF. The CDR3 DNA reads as TGTGCCAGCAGTTACGGGACTAGTTCCTACAATGAGCAGTTCTTC.

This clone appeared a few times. CDR3 in DNA: TGCAGCGTTGAGGCAGGGCAAACCTACGAGCAGTACTTC. Translating it yields CSVEAGQTYEQYF. The chain carries TRBV29-1 and TRBJ2-7; a weak D match, TRBD1 (5 bases). In germline, CDR1 is SQVTM, CDR2 ANQGSEA. The CDR3 length is 13 residues. The V and J ends lost 3 bases and 2 bases respectively, with 11 bases between them.

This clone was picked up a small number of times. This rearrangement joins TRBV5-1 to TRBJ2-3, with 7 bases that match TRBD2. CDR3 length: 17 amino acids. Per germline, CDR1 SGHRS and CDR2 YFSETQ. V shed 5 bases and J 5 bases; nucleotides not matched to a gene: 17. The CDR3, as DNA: TGCGCCAGCAGAAGTTCGACGGGAGGACCGGGCTTAGATACGCAGTATTTT. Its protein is CASRSSTGGPGLDTQYF.